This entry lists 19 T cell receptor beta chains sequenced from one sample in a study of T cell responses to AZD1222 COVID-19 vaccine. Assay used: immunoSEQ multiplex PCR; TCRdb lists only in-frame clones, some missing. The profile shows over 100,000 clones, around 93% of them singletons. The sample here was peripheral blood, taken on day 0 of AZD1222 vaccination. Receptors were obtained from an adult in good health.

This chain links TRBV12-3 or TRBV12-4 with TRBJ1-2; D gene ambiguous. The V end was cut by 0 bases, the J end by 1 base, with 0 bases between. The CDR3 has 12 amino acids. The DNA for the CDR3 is TGTGCCAGCAGTTTAGCTAACTATGGCTACACCTTC. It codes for CASSLANYGYTF.

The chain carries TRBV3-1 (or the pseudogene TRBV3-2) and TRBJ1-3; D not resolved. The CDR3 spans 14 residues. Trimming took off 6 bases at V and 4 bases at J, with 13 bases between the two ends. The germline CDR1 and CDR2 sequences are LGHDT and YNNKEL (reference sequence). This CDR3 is CASSLQIPGNTIYF. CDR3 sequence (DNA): TGTGCCAGCAGTCTGCAGATCCCCGGAAACACCATATATTTT.

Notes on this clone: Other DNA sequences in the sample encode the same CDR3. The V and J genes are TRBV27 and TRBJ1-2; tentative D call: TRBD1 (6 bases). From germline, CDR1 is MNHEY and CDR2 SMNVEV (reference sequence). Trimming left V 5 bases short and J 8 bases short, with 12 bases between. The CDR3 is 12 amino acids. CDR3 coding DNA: TGTGCCAGCAGTCCAACAGGGCTCGGCTACACCTTC. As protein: CASSPTGLGYTF.

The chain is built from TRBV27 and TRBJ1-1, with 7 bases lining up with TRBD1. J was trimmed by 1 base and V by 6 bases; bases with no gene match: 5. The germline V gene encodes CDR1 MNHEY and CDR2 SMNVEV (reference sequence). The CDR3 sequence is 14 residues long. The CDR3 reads CASRPDRSNTEAFF. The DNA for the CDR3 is TGTGCCAGCAGGCCGGACAGGTCGAACACTGAAGCTTTCTTT.

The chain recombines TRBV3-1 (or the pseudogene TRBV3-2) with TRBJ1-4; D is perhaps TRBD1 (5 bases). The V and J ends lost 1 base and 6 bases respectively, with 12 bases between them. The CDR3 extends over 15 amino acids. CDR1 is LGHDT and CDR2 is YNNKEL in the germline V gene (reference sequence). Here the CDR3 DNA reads TGTGCCAGCAGCCAAGTAGCGGACACTTATGAAAAACTGTTTTTT. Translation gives CASSQVADTYEKLFF.

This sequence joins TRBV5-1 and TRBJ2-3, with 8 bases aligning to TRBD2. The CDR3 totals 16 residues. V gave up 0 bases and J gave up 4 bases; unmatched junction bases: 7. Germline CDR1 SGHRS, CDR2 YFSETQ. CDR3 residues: CASSLVAGGVSDTQYF. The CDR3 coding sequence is TGCGCCAGCAGCTTGGTGGCGGGAGGCGTTTCAGATACGCAGTATTTT.

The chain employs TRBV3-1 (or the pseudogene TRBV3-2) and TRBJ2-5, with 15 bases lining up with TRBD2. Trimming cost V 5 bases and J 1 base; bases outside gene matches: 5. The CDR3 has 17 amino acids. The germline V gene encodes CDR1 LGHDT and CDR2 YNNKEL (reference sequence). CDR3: CASSWTSGRVFQETQYF. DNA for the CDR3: TGTGCCAGCAGCTGGACTAGCGGGAGGGTCTTCCAAGAGACCCAGTACTTC.

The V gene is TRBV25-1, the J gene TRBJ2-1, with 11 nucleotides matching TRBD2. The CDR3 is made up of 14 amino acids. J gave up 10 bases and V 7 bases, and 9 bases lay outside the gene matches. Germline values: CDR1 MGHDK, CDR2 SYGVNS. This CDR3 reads CASTLAGGPGEQFF. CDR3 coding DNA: TGTGCCAGCACCTTAGCGGGGGGGCCCGGGGAGCAGTTCTTC.

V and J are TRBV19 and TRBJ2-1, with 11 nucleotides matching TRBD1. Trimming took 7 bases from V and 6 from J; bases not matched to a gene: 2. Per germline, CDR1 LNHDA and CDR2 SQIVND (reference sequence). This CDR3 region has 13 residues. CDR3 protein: CASMGTGGNEQFF. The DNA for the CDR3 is TGTGCCAGTATGGGGACAGGGGGCAATGAGCAGTTCTTC.

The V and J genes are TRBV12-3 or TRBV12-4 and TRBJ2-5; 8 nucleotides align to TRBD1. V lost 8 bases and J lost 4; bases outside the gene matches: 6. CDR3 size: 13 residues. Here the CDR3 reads CASRRQGRETQYF. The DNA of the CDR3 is TGTGCCAGCCGACGACAGGGGAGAGAGACCCAGTACTTC.

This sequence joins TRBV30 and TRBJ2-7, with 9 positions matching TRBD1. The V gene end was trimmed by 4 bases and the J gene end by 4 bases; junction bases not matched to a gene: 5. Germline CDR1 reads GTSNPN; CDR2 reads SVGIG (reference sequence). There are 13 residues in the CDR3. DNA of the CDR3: TGTGCCTGGACCGGGACAGGGATGTACGAGCAGTACTTC. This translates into CAWTGTGMYEQYF.

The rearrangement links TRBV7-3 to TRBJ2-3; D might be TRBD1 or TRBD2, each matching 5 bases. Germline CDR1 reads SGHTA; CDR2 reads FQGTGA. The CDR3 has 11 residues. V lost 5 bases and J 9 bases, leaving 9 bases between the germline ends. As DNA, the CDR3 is TGTGCCAGCAGCCTCGGGACCACGCAGTATTTT. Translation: CASSLGTTQYF.

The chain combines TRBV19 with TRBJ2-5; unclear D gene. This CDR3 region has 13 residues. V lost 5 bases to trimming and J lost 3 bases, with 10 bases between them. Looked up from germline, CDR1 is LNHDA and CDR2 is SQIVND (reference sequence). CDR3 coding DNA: TGTGCCAGTAGTCCCGATGGGGAAGAGACCCAGTACTTC. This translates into CASSPDGEETQYF.

For the CDR3, the DNA is TGTGCCAGCAGTTTAAGTGGGCGGGGGCCCTCCTACGAGCAGTACTTC. Protein sequence: CASSLSGRGPSYEQYF. The chain has TRBV27 and TRBJ2-7, with a weak D call TRBD2 (7 bases). V lost 2 bases and J 0 bases, leaving 14 bases between the germline ends. The CDR3 is made up of 16 amino acids. CDR1 is MNHEY, CDR2 SMNVEV, per germline (reference sequence).

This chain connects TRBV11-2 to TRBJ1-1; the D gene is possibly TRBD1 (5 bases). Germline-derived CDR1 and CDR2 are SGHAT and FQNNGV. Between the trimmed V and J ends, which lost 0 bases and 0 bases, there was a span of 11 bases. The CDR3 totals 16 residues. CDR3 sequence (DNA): TGTGCCAGCAGCTTAGATCGGGGCATGGTGAACACTGAAGCTTTCTTT. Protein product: CASSLDRGMVNTEAFF.

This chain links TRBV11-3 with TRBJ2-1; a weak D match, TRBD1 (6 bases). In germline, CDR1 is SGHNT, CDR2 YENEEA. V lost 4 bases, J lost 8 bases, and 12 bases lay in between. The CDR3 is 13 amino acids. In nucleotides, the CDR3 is TGTGCCAGCAGCTCCTACAGGGCCGATGAGCAGTTCTTC. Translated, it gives CASSSYRADEQFF. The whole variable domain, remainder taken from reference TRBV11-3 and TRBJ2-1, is EAGVVQSPRYKIIEKKQPVAFWCNPISGHNTLYWYLQNLGQGPELLIRYENEEAVDDSQLPKDRFSAERLKGVDSTLKIQPAELGDSAVYLCASSSYRADEQFFGPGTRLTVL.

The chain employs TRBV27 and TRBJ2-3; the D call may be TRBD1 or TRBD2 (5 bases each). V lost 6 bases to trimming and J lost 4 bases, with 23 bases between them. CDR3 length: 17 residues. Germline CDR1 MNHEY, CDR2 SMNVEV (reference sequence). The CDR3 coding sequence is TGTGCCAGCAGCCCGTTGAATAGCGACACAGGTGCAGATACGCAGTATTTT. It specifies CASSPLNSDTGADTQYF.

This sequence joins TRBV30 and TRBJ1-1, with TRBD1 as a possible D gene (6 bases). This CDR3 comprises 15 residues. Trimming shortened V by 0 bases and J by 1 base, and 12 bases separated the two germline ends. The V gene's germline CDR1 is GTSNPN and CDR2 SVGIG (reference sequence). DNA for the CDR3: TGTGCCTGGAGTGTACAGGGCGGATCGAACACTGAAGCTTTCTTT. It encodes CAWSVQGGSNTEAFF.

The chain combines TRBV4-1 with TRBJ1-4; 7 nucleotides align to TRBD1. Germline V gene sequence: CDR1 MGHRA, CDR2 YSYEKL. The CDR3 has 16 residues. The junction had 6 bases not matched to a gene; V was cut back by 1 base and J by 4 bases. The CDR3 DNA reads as TGCGCCAGCAGCCAAGGGAAGGGGGCGGGTAATGAAAAACTGTTTTTT. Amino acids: CASSQGKGAGNEKLFF.